The next 16 T cell receptor beta chains were all read from a single sample in a study of shared clonotypes between healthy human individuals. Sequencing was performed with immunoSEQ multiplex PCR; in TCRdb, only in-frame clones are kept and a portion is missing. Among roughly 2.4 million clones listed, around 95% were seen once. Material: naive CD4+ T cells sorted from blood. Subset denoted: CD45RA+ positively selected. These receptors were obtained from a man aged 18 to 29 in good health.

The chain uses TRBV11-3 and TRBJ2-1; 14 bases align to TRBD2. Germline V CDR1 and CDR2: SGHNT, YENEEA. V lost 0 bases, J lost 9 bases, and 10 bases stayed unmatched. This CDR3 contains 18 residues. This CDR3 reads CASSLDLGLAGGSGEQFF. The CDR3 region has the DNA TGTGCCAGCAGCTTAGATCTTGGACTAGCGGGGGGAAGTGGTGAGCAGTTCTTC.

Regarding this clone: The sample carries other DNA sequences with the same CDR3. The J gene is TRBJ1-2, the V gene TRBV28, with 8 bases fitting TRBD1. CDR3 size: 13 residues. With V trimmed by 3 bases and J by 7 bases, 4 bases remained unmatched. From germline, CDR1 is MDHEN and CDR2 SYDVKM. The CDR3 region is CASSLQGAGGYTF. CDR3 sequence (DNA): TGTGCCAGCAGTTTGCAGGGGGCGGGTGGCTACACCTTC.

Comments on this clone: Other DNA sequences in the same sample also yield this CDR3. The V gene is TRBV5-1, the J gene TRBJ1-2; D is ambiguous. The CDR3 runs 13 residues. The V gene's germline CDR1 is SGHRS and CDR2 YFSETQ. Trimming left V 0 bases short and J 2 bases short, with 5 bases between. The CDR3 DNA is TGCGCCAGCAGCTTGGGAGCGAACTATGGCTACACCTTC. This translates into CASSLGANYGYTF.

The chain has TRBV6-5 and TRBJ1-6; 7 bases fit TRBD1. Trimming took 7 bases from V and 8 from J; bases not matched to a gene: 5. CDR3 length equals 13 residues. CDR1 MNHEY and CDR2 SVGAGI come from the germline V gene. This CDR3 reads CASNTGADSPLHF. The DNA for the CDR3 is TGTGCCAGCAATACAGGGGCAGATTCACCCCTCCACTTT.

J is TRBJ1-2 and V is TRBV29-1; tentatively, D is TRBD1 (5 bases). The germline V gene encodes CDR1 SQVTM and CDR2 ANQGSEA. CDR3 length equals 12 residues. CDR3 loop: CSGLWGVYGYTF. For the CDR3, the DNA is TGCAGTGGGCTATGGGGCGTCTATGGCTACACCTTC.

The rearrangement links TRBV7-9 to TRBJ2-7, with D maybe TRBD1 (5 bases). Germline values: CDR1 SEHNR, CDR2 FQNEAQ (reference sequence). This CDR3 contains 13 residues. V was cut by 4 bases and J by 2 bases, with 9 bases left in between. CDR3 coding DNA: TGTGCCAGCAGCTCGGACATTCCCTACGAGCAGTACTTC. Its translation: CASSSDIPYEQYF.

With regard to this clone: Other DNA sequences in this sample translate to the same CDR3. V and J are TRBV6-5 and TRBJ2-7; D gene ambiguous. This CDR3 is 13 amino acids long. Germline CDR1 MNHEY, CDR2 SVGAGI. V was pared by 0 bases and J by 1 base, with 4 bases between. The CDR3 is CASSYSESYEQYF. CDR3 bases: TGTGCCAGCAGTTACTCAGAATCCTACGAGCAGTACTTC.

The chain couples TRBV9 to TRBJ2-1, with TRBD1 as a possible D gene (6 bases). CDR1 is SGDLS and CDR2 is YYNGEE in the germline V gene. V was pared by 1 base and J by 0 bases, with 14 bases between. This CDR3 has 17 amino acids. The CDR3 sequence: CASSVQGTTISYNEQFF. CDR3 coding DNA: TGTGCCAGCAGCGTACAGGGGACGACAATCTCCTACAATGAGCAGTTCTTC.

The CDR3 coding sequence is TGTGCCAGCAGCCCCCGACAGGAGGGGAATTCACCCCTCCACTTT. It encodes CASSPRQEGNSPLHF. The chain links TRBV13 to TRBJ1-6; the D gene is possibly TRBD1 (6 bases). The germline V gene encodes CDR1 PRHDT and CDR2 FYEKMQ (reference sequence). There are 15 residues in the CDR3. V lost 5 bases, J lost 7 bases, and 15 bases lay in between.

The chain has TRBV5-5 and TRBJ2-7; D is perhaps TRBD2 (7 bases). Trimming left V 3 bases short and J 0 bases short, with 16 bases between. CDR3 length: 16 residues. CDR1 is SGHKS and CDR2 is YYEKEE in the germline V gene (reference sequence). The CDR3 DNA reads TGTGCCAGCAGCTCGGCGTCTGCGGGGGCCTCCTACGAGCAGTACTTC. Its translation: CASSSASAGASYEQYF.

V usage is TRBV19 and J usage is TRBJ1-2; D uncertain. The V end was cut by 2 bases, the J end by 8 bases, with 12 bases between. Per germline, CDR1 LNHDA and CDR2 SQIVND (reference sequence). The CDR3 runs to 13 residues. CDR3 protein: CASSISGLGGYTF. The CDR3 DNA is TGTGCCAGTAGTATATCCGGCTTGGGAGGCTACACCTTC.

This sequence joins TRBV6-4 and TRBJ1-2; 7 bases match TRBD1. CDR3 length: 15 amino acids. The germline V gene encodes CDR1 MRHNA and CDR2 SNTAGT. Germline trimming cut 6 bases from V and 4 bases from J; bases unmatched to any gene: 11. For the CDR3, the DNA is TGTGCCAGCAGCAGGGAGGGGGCGAATGGCTATGGCTACACCTTC. This translates into CASSREGANGYGYTF.

V usage is TRBV28 and J usage is TRBJ1-2; D is unclear. The CDR3 length is 12 residues. Trimming removed 8 bases at V and 2 bases at J, with 9 bases between. Germline CDR1 and CDR2: MDHEN and SYDVKM. The CDR3 nucleotides read TGTGCCAGCGGTAGTCTCAACTATGGCTACACCTTC. Translated: CASGSLNYGYTF.

The genes are TRBV5-4 and TRBJ1-2; 7 bases agree with TRBD1. Trimming removed 5 bases from V and 3 bases from J; junction bases left unmatched: 10. Per germline, CDR1 SGHNT and CDR2 YYREEE (reference sequence). The CDR3 runs to 15 residues. The CDR3 DNA reads TGTGCCAGCAGTTTCCCCGACAGGGTGGACTATGGCTACACCTTC. Its protein is CASSFPDRVDYGYTF.

The chain carries TRBV10-1 and TRBJ2-3, with D perhaps TRBD1 (6 bases). Germline CDR1 and CDR2: WNHNN and SYGVQD (reference sequence). The CDR3 extends over 16 amino acids. V was clipped by 7 bases and J by 0 bases, with 17 bases between them. The CDR3 nucleotides are TGCGCCAGCACCAAGGAGGACAGACTTAGCACAGATACGCAGTATTTT. Amino acid sequence: CASTKEDRLSTDTQYF.

This sequence joins TRBV20-1 and TRBJ2-5; D gene uncertain. CDR3 length: 11 residues. Germline assignment: CDR1 DFQATT and CDR2 SNEGSKA (reference sequence). The V end lost 0 bases, the J end lost 5 bases, and 4 bases lay between the germline ends. The CDR3 loop reads CSARDAETQYF. For the CDR3, the DNA is TGCAGTGCTAGAGACGCGGAGACCCAGTACTTC.